This note documents a single TCR beta chain sequence. No antigen is known for it. This specimen belongs to a study of cytomegalovirus exposure and HLA in healthy donors. PCR involved 60 Vbeta and 13 Jbeta primers. The method was immunoSEQ multiplex PCR; TCRdb's version includes in-frame clones alone and lacks a portion of them. Altogether about 94,000 clones are present, over 65% being singletons, with the ten largest covering under 4%. Study observations and caveats: While the bulk of TCR sequences proved rare, some public TCRs turned up in many donors.

Looked up from germline, CDR1 is MNHNS and CDR2 is SASEGT. The CDR3 is made up of 16 amino acids. V lost 2 bases to trimming and J lost 4 bases; unmatched junction nucleotides: 3. The sequenced sample was PBMCs. The rearrangement joins TRBV6-1 to TRBJ2-2; 11 nucleotides match TRBD2. This receptor was taken from a man in his thirties or forties in good health and CMV-seronegative. CDR3 loop: CASSELAGGLTGELFF. The CDR3 region has the DNA TGTGCCAGCAGTGAATTAGCGGGAGGGCTCACCGGGGAGCTGTTTTTT.